These T cell receptor beta chains were read from a single sample in a study of T cell changes during pregnancy in multiple sclerosis. TCRdb's copy holds only in-frame clones and misses some; the assay was immunoSEQ multiplex PCR. The repertoire holds some 69,000 clones, with 85% to 95% as singletons. The input for sequencing was peripheral blood, taken in the second trimester of pregnancy. The receptors were gathered from a female donor in good health, enrolled as a control in a pregnancy study. The conserved cysteine and the conserved F or W are not part of the CDR3 here.

CDR3 protein	V gene
ATLLSGELF	TRBV16
ASIEQGAGGYT	TRBV2
ASSIMRGPQGQH	TRBV19
ASSALAGSSYNEQF	TRBV6-4
ASSQEIQRGTGELF	TRBV4-3
ASSSATGSYEQY	TRBV7-2
ASSPGLV	TRBV9
ASSHRLAGGPFFTDTQY	TRBV4-1
ASSYEAGGPYEQY	TRBV6-5
ATTVDRSSSGANVLT	TRBV5-1
ASSLGTSGGISRETQY	TRBV5-4
ASSQIGGGELF	TRBV4-2
ASSLVRAKGDTGELF	TRBV7-2
ASSLRPGSNTGELF	TRBV13
ASSPSGQGGEKLF	TRBV6-5
ASGDRGSTDTQY	TRBV5-8